The sequence of this TCR beta chain was determined in a study of breast tumors, draining lymph nodes, adjacent tissues. Whole-study results and caveats: Tumor TCR diversity was below lymph nodes but above nontumor tissue. The lymph node origin of tumor T cells was framed as consistent with a hypothesis, not demonstrated.

Per the germline V gene, CDR1 is ENHRY and CDR2 is SYGVKD. The CDR3 contains 11 residues. J was trimmed by 4 bases and V by 9 bases; bases with no gene match: 3. To note about this clonotype: Its antigen is unknown.

TCRdb redid the calling of the multiplex PCR reads with MiXCR, one entry per CDR3 protein. The sample shows about 7,600 distinct CDR3 sequences, around three quarters of them seen only once. The receptor was derived from a female donor with breast cancer. Some clones in this sample may be carry-over from other donors' samples. This rearrangement joins TRBV10-3 to TRBJ2-7, with 7 bases matching TRBD1. The sample was tumor-adjacent breast tissue. The CDR3 region is CAIGQEYEQYF. The CDR3 DNA reads TGTGCCATTGGACAGGAGTACGAGCAGTACTTC.